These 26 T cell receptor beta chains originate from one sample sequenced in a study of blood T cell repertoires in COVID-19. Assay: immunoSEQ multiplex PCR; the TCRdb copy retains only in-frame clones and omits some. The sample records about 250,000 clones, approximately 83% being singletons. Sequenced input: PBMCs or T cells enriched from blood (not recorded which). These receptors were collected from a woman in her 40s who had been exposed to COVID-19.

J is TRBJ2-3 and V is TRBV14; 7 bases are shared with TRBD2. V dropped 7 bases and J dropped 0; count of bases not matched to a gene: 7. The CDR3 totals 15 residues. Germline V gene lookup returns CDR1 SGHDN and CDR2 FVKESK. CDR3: CASKPLAASTDTQYF. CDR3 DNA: TGTGCCAGCAAGCCCCTAGCGGCTAGCACAGATACGCAGTATTTT.

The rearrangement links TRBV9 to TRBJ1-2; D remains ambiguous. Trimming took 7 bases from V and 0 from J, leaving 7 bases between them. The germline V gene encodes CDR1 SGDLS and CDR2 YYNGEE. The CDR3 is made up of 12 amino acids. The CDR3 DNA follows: TGTGCCAGCGAGTCCTCTAACTATGGCTACACCTTC. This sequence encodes CASESSNYGYTF.

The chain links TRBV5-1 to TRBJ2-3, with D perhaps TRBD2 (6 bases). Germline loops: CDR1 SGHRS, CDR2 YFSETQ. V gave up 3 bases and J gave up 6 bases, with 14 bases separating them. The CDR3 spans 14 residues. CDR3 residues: CASSYLALGDTQYF. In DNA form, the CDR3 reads TGCGCCAGCAGCTATCTAGCGCTGGGGGATACGCAGTATTTT.

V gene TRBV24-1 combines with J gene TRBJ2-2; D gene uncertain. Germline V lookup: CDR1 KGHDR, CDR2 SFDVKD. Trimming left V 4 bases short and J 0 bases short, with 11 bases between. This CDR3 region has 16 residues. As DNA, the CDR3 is TGTGCCACCAGTGACCCTAGACGATCGAACACCGGGGAGCTGTTTTTT. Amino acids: CATSDPRRSNTGELFF.

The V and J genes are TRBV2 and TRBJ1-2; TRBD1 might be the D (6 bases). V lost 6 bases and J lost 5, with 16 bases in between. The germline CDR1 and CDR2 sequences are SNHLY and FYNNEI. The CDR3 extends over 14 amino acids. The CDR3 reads CASRQGQVVYGYTF. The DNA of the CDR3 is TGTGCCAGCAGACAGGGTCAGGTCGTTTATGGCTACACCTTC.

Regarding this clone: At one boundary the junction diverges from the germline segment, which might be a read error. DNA of the CDR3: TGTGCCAGCAGTGAAGCCCCCCCTATCTTC. It codes for CASSEAPPIF. The chain recombines TRBV2 with TRBJ1-2; unclear D gene. The CDR3 runs 10 residues. The germline V gene encodes CDR1 SNHLY and CDR2 FYNNEI.

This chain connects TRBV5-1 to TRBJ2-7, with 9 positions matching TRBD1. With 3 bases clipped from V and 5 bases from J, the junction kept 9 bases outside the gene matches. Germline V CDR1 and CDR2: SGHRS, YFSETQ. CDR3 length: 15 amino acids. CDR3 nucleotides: TGCGCCAGCAGCTCAAAGACAGGGGGGTTGGACGAGCAGTACTTC. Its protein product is CASSSKTGGLDEQYF.

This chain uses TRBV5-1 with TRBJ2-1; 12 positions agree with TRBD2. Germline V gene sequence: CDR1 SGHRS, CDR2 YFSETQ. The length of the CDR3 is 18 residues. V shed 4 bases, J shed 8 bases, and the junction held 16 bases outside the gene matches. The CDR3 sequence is CASSLLGLAGLLGDEQFF. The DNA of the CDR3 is TGCGCCAGCAGCCTTCTGGGACTAGCGGGTCTCTTGGGGGATGAGCAGTTCTTC.

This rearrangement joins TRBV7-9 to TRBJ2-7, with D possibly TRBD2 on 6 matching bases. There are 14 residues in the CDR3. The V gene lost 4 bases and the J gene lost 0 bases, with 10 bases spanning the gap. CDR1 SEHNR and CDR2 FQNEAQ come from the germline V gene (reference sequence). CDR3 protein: CASSSGGSSYEQYF. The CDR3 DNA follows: TGTGCCAGCAGCTCCGGGGGTAGCTCCTACGAGCAGTACTTC.

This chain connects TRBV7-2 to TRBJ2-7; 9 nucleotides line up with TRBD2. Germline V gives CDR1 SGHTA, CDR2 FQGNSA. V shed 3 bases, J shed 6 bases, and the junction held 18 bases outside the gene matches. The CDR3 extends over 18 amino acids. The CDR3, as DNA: TGTGCCAGCAGCTTTGGGACTCGCGGGGGGCGGCGGGGGGGCGAGCAGTACTTC. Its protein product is CASSFGTRGGRRGGEQYF.

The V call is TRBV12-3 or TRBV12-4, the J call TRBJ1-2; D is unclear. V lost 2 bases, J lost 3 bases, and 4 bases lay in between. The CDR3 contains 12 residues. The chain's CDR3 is CASSLTDYGYTF. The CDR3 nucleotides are TGTGCCAGCAGTTTAACAGACTATGGCTACACCTTC.

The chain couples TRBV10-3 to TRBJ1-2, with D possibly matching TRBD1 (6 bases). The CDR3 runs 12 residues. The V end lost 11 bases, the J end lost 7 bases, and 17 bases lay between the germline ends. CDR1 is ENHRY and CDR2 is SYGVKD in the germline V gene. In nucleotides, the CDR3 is TGTGCCGAATCAGGGGAGGGGACTGGCTACACCTTC. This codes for CAESGEGTGYTF.

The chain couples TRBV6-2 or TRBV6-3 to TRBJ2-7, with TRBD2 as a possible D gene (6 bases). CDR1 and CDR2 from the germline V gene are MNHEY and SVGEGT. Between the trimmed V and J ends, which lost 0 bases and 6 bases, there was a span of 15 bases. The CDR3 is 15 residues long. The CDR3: CASSYSMAGKIEQYF. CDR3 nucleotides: TGTGCCAGCAGTTACTCGATGGCGGGGAAAATCGAGCAGTACTTC.

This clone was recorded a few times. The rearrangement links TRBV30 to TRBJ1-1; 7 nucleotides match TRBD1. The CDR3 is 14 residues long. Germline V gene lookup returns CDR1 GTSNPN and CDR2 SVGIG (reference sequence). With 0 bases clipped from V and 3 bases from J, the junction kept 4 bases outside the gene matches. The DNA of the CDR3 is TGTGCCTGGAGTGTACCCGACAGGGACACTGAAGCTTTCTTT. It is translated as CAWSVPDRDTEAFF.

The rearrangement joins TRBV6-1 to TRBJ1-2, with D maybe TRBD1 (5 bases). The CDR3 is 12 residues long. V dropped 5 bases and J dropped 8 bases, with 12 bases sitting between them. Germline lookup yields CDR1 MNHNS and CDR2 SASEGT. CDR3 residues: CASSLSGLGYTF. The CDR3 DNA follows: TGTGCCAGCAGTCTTTCAGGGCTAGGCTACACCTTC.

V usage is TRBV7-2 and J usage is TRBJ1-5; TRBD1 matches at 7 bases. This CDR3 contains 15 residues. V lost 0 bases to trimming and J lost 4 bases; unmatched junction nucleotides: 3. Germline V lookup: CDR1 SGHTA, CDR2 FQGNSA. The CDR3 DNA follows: TGTGCCAGCAGCTTAGCAAGGGGGCAGAATCAGCCCCAGCATTTT. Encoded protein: CASSLARGQNQPQHF.

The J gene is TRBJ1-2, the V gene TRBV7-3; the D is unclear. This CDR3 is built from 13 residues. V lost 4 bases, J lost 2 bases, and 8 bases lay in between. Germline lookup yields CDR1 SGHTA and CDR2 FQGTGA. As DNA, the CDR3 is TGTGCCAGCAGCTCGACGGGGAACTATGGCTACACCTTC. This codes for CASSSTGNYGYTF. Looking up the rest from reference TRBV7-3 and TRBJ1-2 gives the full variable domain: GAGVSQTPSNKVTEKGKYVELRCDPISGHTALYWYRQSLGQGPEFLIYFQGTGAADDSGLPNDRFFAVRPEGSVSTLKIQRTERGDSAVYLCASSSTGNYGYTFGSGTRLTVV.

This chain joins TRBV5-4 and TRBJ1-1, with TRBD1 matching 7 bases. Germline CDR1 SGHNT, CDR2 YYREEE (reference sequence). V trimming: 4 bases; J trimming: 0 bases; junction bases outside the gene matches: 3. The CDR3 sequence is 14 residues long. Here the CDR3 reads CASSRDRVNTEAFF. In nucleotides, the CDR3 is TGTGCCAGCAGCCGAGACAGGGTGAACACTGAAGCTTTCTTT.

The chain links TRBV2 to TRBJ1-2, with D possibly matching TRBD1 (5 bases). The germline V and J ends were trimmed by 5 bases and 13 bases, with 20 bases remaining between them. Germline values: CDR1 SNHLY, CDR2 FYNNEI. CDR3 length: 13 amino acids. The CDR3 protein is CASSTQLGAGITF. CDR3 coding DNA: TGTGCCAGCAGTACCCAATTAGGGGCAGGGATCACCTTC. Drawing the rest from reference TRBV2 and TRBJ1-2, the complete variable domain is EPEVTQTPSHQVTQMGQEVILRCVPISNHLYFYWYRQILGQKVEFLVSFYNNEISEKSEIFDDQFSVERPDGSNFTLKIRSTKLEDSAMYFCASSTQLGAGITFGSGTRLTVV.

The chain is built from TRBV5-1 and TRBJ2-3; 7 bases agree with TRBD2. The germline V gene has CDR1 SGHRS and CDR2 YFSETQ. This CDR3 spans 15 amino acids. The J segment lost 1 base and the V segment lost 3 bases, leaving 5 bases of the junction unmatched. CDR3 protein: CASSSGGRGTDTQYF. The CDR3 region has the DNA TGCGCCAGCAGCTCTGGGGGGAGGGGCACAGATACGCAGTATTTT.

This CDR3 is CASSFGGDEQYF. The DNA for the CDR3 is TGTGCCAGCAGTTTCGGAGGGGACGAGCAGTACTTC. The rearrangement links TRBV28 to TRBJ2-7; D possibly corresponds to TRBD2 (6 bases). The length of the CDR3 is 12 residues. Germline V lookup: CDR1 MDHEN, CDR2 SYDVKM. The germline V and J ends were trimmed by 3 bases and 5 bases, with 8 bases remaining between them. The full variable domain, completed using reference TRBV28 and TRBJ2-7, is DVKVTQSSRYLVKRTGEKVFLECVQDMDHENMFWYRQDPGLGLRLIYFSYDVKMKEKGDIPEGYSVSREKKERFSLILESASTNQTSMYLCASSFGGDEQYFGPGTRLTVT.

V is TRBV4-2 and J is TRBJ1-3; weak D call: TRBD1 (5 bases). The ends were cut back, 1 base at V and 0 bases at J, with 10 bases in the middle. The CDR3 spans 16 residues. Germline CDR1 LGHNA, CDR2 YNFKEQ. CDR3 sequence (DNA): TGTGCCAGCAGCCAAGGGGCAGGGATCTCTGGAAACACCATATATTTT. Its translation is CASSQGAGISGNTIYF.

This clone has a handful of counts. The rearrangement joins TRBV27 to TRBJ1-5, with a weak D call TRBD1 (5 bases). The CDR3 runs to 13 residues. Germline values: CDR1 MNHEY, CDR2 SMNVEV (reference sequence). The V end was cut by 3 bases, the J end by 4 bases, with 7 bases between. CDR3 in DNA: TGTGCCAGCAGTTTTAAGGGGAATCAGCCCCAGCATTTT. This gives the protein CASSFKGNQPQHF.

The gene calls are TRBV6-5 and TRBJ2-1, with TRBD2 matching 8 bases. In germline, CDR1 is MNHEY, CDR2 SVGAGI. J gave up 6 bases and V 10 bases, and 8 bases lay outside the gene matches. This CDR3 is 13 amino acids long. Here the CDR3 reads CATGGATLNEQFF. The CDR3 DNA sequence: TGTGCCACCGGGGGGGCCACTCTCAATGAGCAGTTCTTC.

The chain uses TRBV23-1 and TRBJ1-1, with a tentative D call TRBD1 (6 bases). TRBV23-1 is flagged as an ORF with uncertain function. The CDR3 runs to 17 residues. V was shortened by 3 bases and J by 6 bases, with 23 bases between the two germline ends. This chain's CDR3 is CASSHPARAGVGAEAFF. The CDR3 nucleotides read TGCGCCAGCAGTCACCCCGCTAGGGCAGGGGTTGGAGCTGAAGCTTTCTTT.

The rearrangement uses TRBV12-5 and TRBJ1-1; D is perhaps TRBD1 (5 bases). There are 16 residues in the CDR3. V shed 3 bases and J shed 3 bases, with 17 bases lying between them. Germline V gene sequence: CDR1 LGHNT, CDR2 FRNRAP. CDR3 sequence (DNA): TGTGCTAGTGGTTTTATCCTGCCAGGGCGTGACACTGAAGCTTTCTTT. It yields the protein CASGFILPGRDTEAFF.